The source of this TCR beta chain is a study of cytomegalovirus exposure and HLA in healthy donors. Study context: Clustering assigned about four fifths of the approximately 430 genotyped donors to the Caucasian-associated ancestry cluster.

For this clone: Its target is unknown.

PCR used 60 Vbeta primers and 13 Jbeta primers. Sequenced by immunoSEQ multiplex PCR; TCRdb stores in-frame clones only, minus some. This repertoire shows some 200,000 clones, less than 90% found once; its top ten account for roughly 1.5%. Germline CDR1 and CDR2: MDHEN and SYDVKM. The V and J ends lost 6 bases and 4 bases, in that order; junction bases with no gene match: 5. The CDR3 covers 13 residues. Study outcomes and limitations: Most subjects' HLA-A and HLA-B alleles were reportedly predicted from TCR beta sequences.

The chain couples TRBV28 to TRBJ1-2, with 7 nucleotides matching TRBD1. Material: PBMCs. This receptor was taken from a man aged 50 or older in good health and CMV-seronegative. The CDR3 DNA is TGTGCCAGCAGACCCGGGACAGTCTATGGCTACACCTTC. Protein: CASRPGTVYGYTF.